This T cell receptor beta chain was sequenced for a study of T cell repertoires in cytomegalovirus infection (dated by TCRdb to about 2019). Some background on the complete study: Peptide stimulations targeted recently identified HLA-C-restricted CMV epitopes, whose presentation resists viral immunomodulation, together with well-studied HLA-B-restricted epitopes. Donor HLA type was relevant to the analysis, because carriage of CMV infection together with the matching HLA type was indicated by public TCR beta signatures.

The study at large found these results: Cumulative frequency of public TCR beta family members discriminated carriers of CMV infection plus the relevant HLA type in this cohort and an independent approximately 370-donor cohort. The ex vivo response was dominated by HLA-C-restricted CMV-specific TCR beta clonotypes, which also provided the single most frequent clonotype in two of eight donors.

To note about this clonotype: No antigen is known for it. No base quality values were provided; no much bigger clone lies one nucleotide off.

From a lookup of the germline V gene (reference sequence), CDR1 and CDR2 are SGHNT and YYREEE. V is pared back by 0 bases and J by 9 bases, with 16 bases lying between the germline termini. Including cysteine and phenylalanine, the CDR3 has 15 amino acids. Of the read, only the CDR3 DNA is kept; its 45 bases are in frame from base 1. TCRdb shows the sequencer as Illumina HiSeq 1500. TCRdb took the public reads, trimmed them with fastp at Q25, ran MiXCR for clone calling and kept in-frame beta chains. One record per CDR3 amino acid sequence lists the most common genes and DNA. The sample table holds about 470,000 distinct CDR3 sequences, of which 40% to 50% were seen once. The ten biggest clones cover roughly two fifths of the sample. The sample's treatment or condition label is to be understood as: in vitro stimulation with specific CMV peptide epitopes to enrich CMV-specific T cells.

The material was cultured PBMCs, obtained from culture after CMV antigen stimulation. The chain uses TRBV5-4 and TRBJ2-1; the D segment may tentatively be TRBD1 or TRBD2, each giving 5 matched bases. The clonotype comes from a human donor in good health (CMV status not recorded). Some clones in this sample may be carry-over from other donors' samples. This receptor has the CDR3 CASSLEGTRRGEQFF. The DNA reads as follows: TGTGCCAGCAGCTTGGAAGGGACCCGGCGAGGTGAGCAGTTCTTC. Reference TRBV5-4 and TRBJ2-1 proteins supply the regions before and after the CDR3; the full variable domain is: ETGVTQSPTHLIKTRGQQVTLRCSSQSGHNTVSWYQQALGQGPQFIFQYYREEENGRGNFPPRFSGLQFPNYSSELNVNALELDDSALYLCASSLEGTRRGEQFFGPGTRLTVL.